The 5 T cell receptor beta chains presented below share a single source sample, sequenced in a study of naive and memory T cell subsets. Findings and caveats of the study: Possibly reflecting memory cells re-expressing CD45RA, a few larger clonotypes occurred in naive repertoires, especially CD8.

These receptors' targets are unknown. Both TRBC1 and TRBC2 were covered by a beta constant-region primer of two equimolar oligonucleotides. The ligated cDNA underwent four PCR rounds using SP2 and nested alpha and beta constant-region primers. MiXCR, run by TCRdb on the UMI-ligation and nested PCR reads, gives a single entry per CDR3 protein. The table includes about 90,000 distinct CDR3 sequences, roughly 10% detected once. The source material was naive CD4+ T cells from blood. All receptors derive from a human donor in good health.

The chain joins TRBV18 to TRBJ2-7; 11 positions match TRBD1. With 0 bases clipped from V and 4 bases from J, the junction kept 2 bases outside the gene matches. Germline V gene sequence: CDR1 KGHSH, CDR2 LQKENI. The CDR3 totals 15 residues. CDR3 residues: CASSPPGTGGYEQYF. CDR3 nucleotides: TGTGCCAGCTCACCACCCGGGACAGGGGGTTACGAGCAGTACTTC.

This clonotype came up a few times. This sequence joins TRBV7-2 and TRBJ2-2; D is perhaps TRBD2 (5 bases). The CDR3 spans 16 residues. Germline lookup yields CDR1 SGHTA and CDR2 FQGNSA. The ends were cut back, 4 bases at V and 4 bases at J, with 16 bases in the middle. The CDR3 coding sequence is TGTGCCAGCAGCTCCACCCCGGGATTGGTCACCGGGGAGCTGTTTTTT. Protein: CASSSTPGLVTGELFF.

The chain combines TRBV5-1 with TRBJ2-7, with 9 bases aligning to TRBD2. Trimming at V came to 0 bases and at J to 3 bases, leaving 4 bases not matched to a gene. The CDR3 has 15 residues. CDR1 is SGHRS, CDR2 YFSETQ, per germline. The CDR3 nucleotides read TGCGCCAGCAGCTTGGTGGCTAGCGGGGACTACGAGCAGTACTTC. Protein sequence: CASSLVASGDYEQYF.

This clonotype was counted between two and nine times. V usage is TRBV5-1 and J usage is TRBJ2-2; 12 bases align to TRBD2. V lost 3 bases to trimming and J lost 6 bases; unmatched junction nucleotides: 6. This CDR3 has 16 amino acids. CDR1 and CDR2 (germline): SGHRS, YFSETQ. CDR3 bases: TGCGCCAGCAGCTCCCTAGCGGGGGGGCCCCCCGGGGAGCTGTTTTTT. Protein sequence: CASSSLAGGPPGELFF.

This clonotype was observed many times. The chain is built from TRBV3-1 and TRBJ2-1; 11 nucleotides align to TRBD2. Losses at the gene ends were 7 bases for V and 2 bases for J; bases not matched to a gene: 7. The CDR3 has 16 amino acids. CDR1 and CDR2 (germline): LGHDT, YNNKEL (reference sequence). The CDR3 spells CASTLLAGGPYNEQFF. The CDR3 DNA follows: TGTGCCAGCACCCTGTTAGCGGGAGGGCCCTACAATGAGCAGTTCTTC.